Here is one T cell receptor (beta chain) with its context. Its target is not known. The data are from a study of T cells in Graves' hyperthyroidism and ophthalmopathy. Amplification of TCR beta CDR3 regions used RNA as the template. HTBI primers were employed in a first-round RT-PCR of the TCR CDR3. TCRdb used MiXCR to reprocess the multiplex PCR reads, holding one entry per CDR3 protein. The top ten clones hold roughly 20% of a sample with roughly 570,000 distinct CDR3 sequences, roughly 50% of them seen once. CDR1 and CDR2 (germline): ENHRY, SYGVKD. The junction had 21 bases not matched to a gene; V was cut back by 8 bases and J by 8 bases. The CDR3 is made up of 19 amino acids. Patients were excluded because of uncontrolled infection, other autoimmune disease, pregnancy or lactation. Diagnosing involved the use of clinical symptoms, serum thyroxine and TRAb, thyroid ultrasound and orbital computed tomography.

General study points: Patients with ophthalmopathy were separated from those with stable hyperthyroidism by a 13 V-J model. Ophthalmopathy onset followed model prediction by a median approximately 6.2 months.

This TCR was sampled from an adult woman with Graves' disease, either hyperthyroidism or ophthalmopathy (not recorded which). The chain links TRBV10-3 to TRBJ1-6; 10 positions agree with TRBD1. The sequencing sample was made of peripheral blood or thyroid tissue (not recorded which). The CDR3 loop is CAIRGPAGGQGESHSPLHF. In nucleotides, the CDR3 is TGTGCCATCCGAGGTCCAGCGGGAGGACAGGGGGAATCTCATTCACCCCTCCACTTT.